One and the same sample provided the 17 T cell receptor beta chains below, sequenced in a study of T cells in Graves' hyperthyroidism and ophthalmopathy. Amplification of TCR beta CDR3 regions used RNA as the template. First-round RT-PCR with HTBI primers amplified the TCR CDR3 region. Via MiXCR, TCRdb re-called the multiplex PCR reads, giving one row per CDR3 protein. The sample includes approximately 330,000 distinct CDR3 sequences, roughly 18% of them seen just once. Sequenced: blood. The receptor source for this set is a woman aged 45-60 years with Graves' hyperthyroidism.

This clonotype has a handful of counts. As DNA, the CDR3 is TGTGCCAGCAGCTTGAGCGGAACTAGCACAGATACGCAGTATTTT. Translation: CASSLSGTSTDTQYF. The gene calls are TRBV5-8 and TRBJ2-3, with a tentative D call TRBD2 (5 bases). The CDR3 extends over 15 amino acids. The V gene lost 1 base and the J gene lost 0 bases, with 9 bases spanning the gap. Germline V gene lookup returns CDR1 SGHTS and CDR2 YDEGEE.

The rearrangement joins TRBV20-1 to TRBJ2-5; TRBD1 matches at 9 bases. CDR1 is DFQATT and CDR2 is SNEGSKA in the germline V gene (reference sequence). The CDR3 has 13 amino acids. Trimming took 5 bases from V and 1 from J; bases not matched to a gene: 2. This chain's CDR3 is CSAGTGRQETQYF. For the CDR3, the DNA is TGCAGTGCTGGGACAGGGCGCCAAGAGACCCAGTACTTC.

This clonotype has at least ten counts. The chain links TRBV11-2 to TRBJ2-5; D gene ambiguous. This CDR3 is 18 amino acids long. V was cut by 0 bases and J by 7 bases, with 24 bases left in between. Germline-derived CDR1 and CDR2 are SGHAT and FQNNGV. This CDR3 is CASSLEEGLGSVYGTQYF. The CDR3 region has the DNA TGTGCCAGCAGCTTAGAAGAAGGGTTGGGATCGGTTTACGGGACCCAGTACTTC.

There are a few counts of this clonotype. For the CDR3, the DNA is TGTGCCAGCAGGCCGGGACTAGCGGCGAACACCGGGGAGCTGTTTTTT. This codes for CASRPGLAANTGELFF. The rearrangement joins TRBV6-1 to TRBJ2-2; TRBD2 matches at 11 bases. Germline V gene sequence: CDR1 MNHNS, CDR2 SASEGT. The length of the CDR3 is 16 residues. V shed 6 bases, J shed 0 bases, and the junction held 3 bases outside the gene matches.

The chain is built from TRBV10-3 and TRBJ2-1, with 10 bases matching TRBD2. Unmatched junction bases numbered 3, after V lost 2 bases and J lost 5 bases. The CDR3 totals 15 residues. Germline CDR1 reads ENHRY; CDR2 reads SYGVKD. CDR3 nucleotide sequence: TGTGCCATCAGTGAGGGACTAGCGGCCAACAATGAGCAGTTCTTC. Its translation: CAISEGLAANNEQFF.

Details on this clonotype: It may be a read error: a sequence one base away is much more abundant. The chain carries TRBV10-3 and TRBJ2-7; the D call may be TRBD1 or TRBD2 (6 bases each). V was trimmed by 8 bases and J by 9 bases, leaving 14 bases between them. The CDR3 extends over 11 amino acids. The germline V gene encodes CDR1 ENHRY and CDR2 SYGVKD. The CDR3: CAIRKEGGQYF. DNA for the CDR3: TGTGCCATCCGCAAAGAGGGGGGGCAGTACTTC.

This clonotype turned up a few times. The V call is TRBV20-1, the J call TRBJ2-7; maybe TRBD2 (6 bases). Germline V gene sequence: CDR1 DFQATT, CDR2 SNEGSKA (reference sequence). V was clipped by 3 bases and J by 3 bases, with 12 bases between them. CDR3 size: 13 residues. The CDR3: CSARYGGFYEQYF. The CDR3 bases are TGCAGTGCTAGGTACGGGGGATTCTACGAGCAGTACTTC.

This clonotype occurred a few times. CDR3 DNA: TGCGCCAGCAGCTTGGCCCCCCCCGGGGCAGATACGCAGTATTTT. It translates to CASSLAPPGADTQYF. The chain uses TRBV5-1 and TRBJ2-3; a possible D gene is TRBD2 (5 bases). Trimming took off 0 bases at V and 4 bases at J, with 12 bases between the two ends. CDR1 and CDR2 from the germline V gene are SGHRS and YFSETQ. This CDR3 has 15 residues.

This clonotype has just a few counts. V gene TRBV29-1 combines with J gene TRBJ2-4, with D possibly matching TRBD2 (7 bases). The CDR3 is 13 residues long. Trimming shortened V by 2 bases and J by 7 bases, and 12 bases separated the two germline ends. Germline V gives CDR1 SQVTM, CDR2 ANQGSEA. CDR3 coding DNA: TGCAGCGTTGAAATGGGGGGGGGCAACATTCAGTACTTC. This sequence encodes CSVEMGGGNIQYF.

This clonotype has a handful of counts. The rearrangement links TRBV7-6 to TRBJ2-2; D is ambiguous. The V end lost 1 base, the J end lost 5 bases, and 8 bases lay between the germline ends. The length of the CDR3 is 14 residues. Germline V CDR1 and CDR2: SGHVS, FNYEAQ. CDR3 sequence (DNA): TGTGCCAGCAGCTTAGAGGGTGGGACCGGGGAGCTGTTTTTT. It codes for CASSLEGGTGELFF.

This clonotype occurred a few times. This chain links TRBV3-1 with TRBJ1-3; the D gene is possibly TRBD1 (6 bases). Trimming removed 4 bases from V and 1 base from J, with 11 bases in between. The CDR3 runs to 15 residues. Germline CDR1 is LGHDT and CDR2 is YNNKEL (reference sequence). DNA for the CDR3: TGTGCCAGCAGCCCCCGGACAGCTTCTGGAAACACCATATATTTT. This sequence encodes CASSPRTASGNTIYF.

Turning to this clonotype: This sequence may be a read error, since a much larger clone differs from it by one base. The chain recombines TRBV12-3 or TRBV12-4 with TRBJ1-6; TRBD1 aligns across 8 bases. The CDR3 consists of 15 residues. This chain's CDR3 is CASSLRQGSGSPPHF. For the CDR3, the DNA is TGTGCCAGCAGTTTGAGACAGGGGTCCGGTTCACCCCCCCACTTT.

This clonotype was counted at least ten times. The V and J genes are TRBV2 and TRBJ2-2; 12 bases fit TRBD1. The CDR3 is 15 amino acids. Germline V CDR1 and CDR2: SNHLY, FYNNEI. The V gene end was trimmed by 8 bases and the J gene end by 6 bases; junction bases not matched to a gene: 7. CDR3 protein: CASRRDRGLSGELFF. The CDR3 DNA reads TGTGCCAGCCGCAGGGACAGGGGGCTCTCCGGGGAGCTGTTTTTT.

This clonotype was counted between two and nine times. This chain joins TRBV30 and TRBJ1-5; perhaps TRBD1 as D (5 bases). Germline assignment: CDR1 GTSNPN and CDR2 SVGIG (reference sequence). Trimming cost V 4 bases and J 6 bases, with 19 bases left between them. The CDR3 is 15 amino acids. For the CDR3, the DNA is TGTGCCTGGACTGAGATCCAAGGGGATACTCAGCCCCAGCATTTT. It codes for CAWTEIQGDTQPQHF.

The chain employs TRBV5-1 and TRBJ1-6; no clear D. The CDR3 sequence is 13 residues long. The germline V gene encodes CDR1 SGHRS and CDR2 YFSETQ. V was trimmed by 1 base and J by 8 bases, leaving 7 bases between them. In DNA, the CDR3 is TGCGCCAGCAGCTTGCGCCTAGATTCACCCCTCCACTTT. Its translation: CASSLRLDSPLHF.

The V and J genes are TRBV27 and TRBJ1-5, with 12 bases that match TRBD1. CDR1 is MNHEY and CDR2 is SMNVEV in the germline V gene (reference sequence). The length of the CDR3 is 15 residues. The J segment lost 7 bases and the V segment lost 0 bases, leaving 1 base of the junction unmatched. CDR3 coding DNA: TGTGCCAGCAGTTTATCCGGGACAGGGGGCCAGCCCCAGCATTTT. Translation: CASSLSGTGGQPQHF.

This clonotype was observed at least ten times. The V gene is TRBV5-1, the J gene TRBJ2-1; maybe TRBD1 (5 bases). This CDR3 contains 16 residues. Trimming cost V 0 bases and J 2 bases, with 12 bases left between them. Germline V gene sequence: CDR1 SGHRS, CDR2 YFSETQ. CDR3 region: CASSLGDSQTYNEQFF. CDR3 DNA sequence: TGCGCCAGCAGCTTGGGCGACAGCCAGACCTACAATGAGCAGTTCTTC.